The following is a T cell receptor beta chain sequence with its context. This entry comes from a study of sequential checkpoint blockade in melanoma. Whole-study context: After both sequences, patients received maintenance nivolumab.

As for treatment: randomized to nivolumab then ipilimumab (arm A) or the reverse (arm B). From thawed PBMCs, live CD3+CD8+ cells negative for CD19 and CD56 were sorted. The length of the CDR3 is 17 residues. Germline V lookup: CDR1 MNHEY, CDR2 SMNVEV (reference sequence). J was trimmed by 8 bases and V by 2 bases; bases with no gene match: 11. Some clones are missing from TCRdb's copy, which holds only in-frame ones; the method was immunoSEQ multiplex PCR. The table includes some 14,000 clones, less than 55% detected once. The source is a human donor with melanoma. Sample: CD8+ T cells sorted from blood (inferred from file names), taken from a patient given nivolumab and ipilimumab in sequence. V gene TRBV27 combines with J gene TRBJ2-1; 11 nucleotides agree with TRBD2. DNA of the CDR3: TGTGCCAGCAGTTTACTTCTAGCGGGAGGCCTCGGCGATGAGCAGTTCTTC. As protein: CASSLLLAGGLGDEQFF.